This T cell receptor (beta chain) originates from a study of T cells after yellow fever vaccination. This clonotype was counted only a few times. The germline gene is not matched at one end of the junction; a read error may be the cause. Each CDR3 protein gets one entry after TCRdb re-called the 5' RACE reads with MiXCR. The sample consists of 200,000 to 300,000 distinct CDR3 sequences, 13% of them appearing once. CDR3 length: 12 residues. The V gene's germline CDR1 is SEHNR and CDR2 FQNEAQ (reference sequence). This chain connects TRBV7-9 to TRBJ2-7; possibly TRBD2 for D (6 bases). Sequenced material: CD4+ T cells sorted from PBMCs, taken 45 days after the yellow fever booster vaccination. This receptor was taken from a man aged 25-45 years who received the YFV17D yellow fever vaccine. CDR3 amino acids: CASSSTSSGLLF. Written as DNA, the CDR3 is TGTGCCAGCAGTTCCACCAGCTCGGGACTCCTCTTC.